This T cell receptor beta chain originates from a study of control samples from healthy donors and cancer patients. Trimming took off 5 bases at V and 1 base at J, with 12 bases between the two ends. This CDR3 has 15 residues. The germline CDR1 and CDR2 sequences are SEHNR and FQNEAQ (reference sequence). TCRdb keeps only in-frame clones here, not all; method: immunoSEQ multiplex PCR. The data hold tens of thousands of clones, with roughly 87% observed a single time. The TCR sequence derives from a man aged 55-75 years with head and neck cancer. The sample comprised PBMCs. This sequence joins TRBV7-9 and TRBJ1-3; weak D call: TRBD1 (6 bases). The CDR3 reads CASSPRGISGNTIYF. CDR3 bases: TGTGCCAGCAGCCCTAGGGGGATTTCTGGAAACACCATATATTTT.